These 12 T cell receptor beta chains originate from one sample sequenced in a study of CD8+CD57+ T cells in acquired aplastic anemia. Profiling that covered TCR beta VDJ and CDR3 relied on genomic DNA as its template. TCRdb re-analysed the reads in MiXCR, keeping a single row per CDR3 protein. Among approximately 250,000 distinct CDR3 sequences listed, approximately 86% were seen once. Selection for sequencing was limited to patients who had shown CD8+CD57+ cell expansion by flow cytometry. The source material was sorted CD4+, CD8+, or CD8+CD57+ T cells (not recorded which) from PBMCs. The receptor source for this set is a human donor with aplastic anemia.

As for this clonotype: Relative to the germline gene, one junction end is altered; a read error may explain this. The genes are TRBV7-8 and TRBJ2-5; TRBD1 agrees at 7 bases. The CDR3 runs to 14 residues. Germline values: CDR1 SGHVS, CDR2 FQNEAQ. In DNA form, the CDR3 reads TGTGCCAGCAGCTTTCAGCCAAACGGGACAGCCCTTTCCTTC. Translating gives CASSFQPNGTALSF.

This chain joins TRBV19 and TRBJ2-3; 9 nucleotides align to TRBD1. With 9 bases clipped from V and 8 bases from J, the junction kept 15 bases outside the gene matches. CDR3 length: 15 residues. Germline V CDR1 and CDR2: LNHDA, SQIVND (reference sequence). The CDR3 bases are TGTGCCAGCAGCGTAGGGGGACAGGGCAAAGGTACGCAGTATTTT. As protein: CASSVGGQGKGTQYF.

V and J are TRBV11-3 and TRBJ2-3; unclear D gene. V lost 0 bases and J 2 bases, leaving 9 bases between the germline ends. This CDR3 contains 15 residues. CDR1 and CDR2 (germline): SGHNT, YENEEA. The CDR3 nucleotides read TGTGCCAGCAGCTTAGATCTGGAAGACACAGATACGCAGTATTTT. Protein product: CASSLDLEDTDTQYF.

Points on this clonotype: Without the conserved terminal phenylalanine or tryptophan, this CDR3 likely stems from a read error. It is unclear where the CDR3 begins or ends on the DNA, so no DNA is shown, and the CDR3 is as TCRdb lists it. The rearrangement uses TRBV7-8 and TRBJ2-3. Germline CDR1 is SGHVS and CDR2 is FQNEAQ. The CDR3 comprises 12 residues, both ends counted. This CDR3 reads CASSVGSGTETQ.

The table lists this clonotype with a count of one. This sequence joins TRBV13 and TRBJ1-2; D uncertain. Trimming pared 1 base from V and 4 bases from J, leaving 7 bases between. Germline V lookup: CDR1 PRHDT, CDR2 FYEKMQ (reference sequence). The CDR3 is made up of 13 amino acids. CDR3 loop: CASSLVASYGYTF. CDR3 nucleotides: TGTGCCAGCAGCTTAGTGGCATCCTATGGCTACACCTTC.

This chain uses TRBV7-8 with TRBJ1-1; 8 bases are shared with TRBD1. The trim removed 5 bases at V and 8 bases at J, leaving 13 bases unmatched. Germline CDR1 reads SGHVS; CDR2 reads FQNEAQ. This CDR3 has 15 amino acids. The CDR3 sequence is CASSIDPTGVEEAFF. CDR3 bases: TGTGCCAGCAGCATAGATCCGACAGGGGTTGAAGAAGCTTTCTTT.

As for this clonotype: At one boundary the junction diverges from the germline segment, which might be a read error. V and J are TRBV7-8 and TRBJ2-7, with D possibly being TRBD1 or TRBD2 (5 bases each). This CDR3 region has 14 residues. Per germline, CDR1 SGHVS and CDR2 FQNEAQ. CDR3 in amino acids: CATSFPGRPDEQYF. CDR3 nucleotides: TGTGCCACCAGCTTCCCGGGACGACCCGATGAGCAGTACTTC.

This chain connects TRBV20-1 to TRBJ2-7, with TRBD2 as a possible D gene (5 bases). Germline V gene sequence: CDR1 DFQATT, CDR2 SNEGSKA (reference sequence). Trimming cost V 3 bases and J 2 bases, with 11 bases left between them. This CDR3 region has 13 residues. CDR3 in amino acids: CSASRTGTYEQYF. The CDR3 DNA is TGCAGTGCTAGCCGGACCGGGACCTACGAGCAGTACTTC.

The chain joins TRBV15 to TRBJ1-5, with D unclear. Germline V gives CDR1 LNHNV, CDR2 YYDKDF (reference sequence). CDR3 length equals 14 residues. Trimming removed 10 bases at V and 0 bases at J, with 13 bases between. CDR3 in DNA: TGTGCCAGCAGTGGTGGTAATAGCAATCAGCCCCAGCATTTT. As protein: CASSGGNSNQPQHF.

With respect to this clonotype: The CDR3 end shows no conserved phenylalanine or tryptophan, and so a read error is likely. It is unclear where the CDR3 begins or ends on the DNA, so no DNA is shown, and the CDR3 is as TCRdb lists it. The rearrangement links TRBV7-8 to TRBJ2-3; the table's D call, TRBD2, has no DNA check behind it. With termini counted, the CDR3 has 12 amino acids. Germline CDR1 is SGHVS and CDR2 is FQNEAQ. The chain's CDR3 is CASSVAGGPDTL.

The chain uses TRBV7-8 and TRBJ2-7; 7 nucleotides match TRBD1. Germline CDR1 SGHVS, CDR2 FQNEAQ. V dropped 1 base and J dropped 3; count of bases not matched to a gene: 6. CDR3 length: 15 residues. The CDR3 here is CASSLVQGPSYEQYF. The CDR3 nucleotides read TGTGCCAGCAGCTTAGTACAGGGGCCGAGCTACGAGCAGTACTTC.

The chain uses TRBV7-3 and TRBJ2-5; no clear D gene. From germline, CDR1 is SGHTA and CDR2 FQGTGA. With 5 bases removed from V and 0 bases from J, the gap between germline ends came to 10 bases. CDR3 length equals 14 residues. The CDR3 spells CASSRGTDQETQYF. The CDR3 DNA is TGTGCCAGCAGCAGAGGTACCGACCAAGAGACCCAGTACTTC.